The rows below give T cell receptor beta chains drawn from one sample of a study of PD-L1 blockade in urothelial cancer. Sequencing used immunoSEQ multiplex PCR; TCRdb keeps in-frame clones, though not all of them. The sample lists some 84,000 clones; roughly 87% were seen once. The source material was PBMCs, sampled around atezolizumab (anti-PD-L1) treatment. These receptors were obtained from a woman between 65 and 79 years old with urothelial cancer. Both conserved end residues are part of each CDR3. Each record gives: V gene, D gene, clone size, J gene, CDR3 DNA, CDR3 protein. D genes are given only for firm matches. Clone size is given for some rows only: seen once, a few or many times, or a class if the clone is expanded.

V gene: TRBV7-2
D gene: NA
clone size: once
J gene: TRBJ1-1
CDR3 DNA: TGTGCCAGCAGCTCGAGCCGGGTCTTGGGTCGGAGTGCTTTCTTT
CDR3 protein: CASSSSRVLGRSAFF

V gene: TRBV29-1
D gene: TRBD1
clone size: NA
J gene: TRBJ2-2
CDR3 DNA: TGCAGCGTTGGAAGCCCGACAGGGTACACCGGGGAGCTGTTTTTT
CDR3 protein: CSVGSPTGYTGELFF

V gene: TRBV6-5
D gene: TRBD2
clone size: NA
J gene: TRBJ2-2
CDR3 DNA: TGTGCCAGCAGTTACTCACCGCGGGGGGACACCGGGGAGCTGTTTTTT
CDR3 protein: CASSYSPRGDTGELFF

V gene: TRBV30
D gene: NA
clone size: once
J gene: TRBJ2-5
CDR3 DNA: TGTGCCTGGAGTGTATTCCTGGCCCAAGAGACCCAGTACTTC
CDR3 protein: CAWSVFLAQETQYF

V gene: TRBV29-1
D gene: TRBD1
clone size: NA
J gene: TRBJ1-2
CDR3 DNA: TGCAGCGTCGGGACAGCCCCGGGCTACACCTTC
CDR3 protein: CSVGTAPGYTF

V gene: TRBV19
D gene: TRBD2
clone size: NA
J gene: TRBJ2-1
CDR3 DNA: TGTGCCAGTAGTACCGGACTAGCTGGAGACAATGAGCAGTTCTTC
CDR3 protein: CASSTGLAGDNEQFF

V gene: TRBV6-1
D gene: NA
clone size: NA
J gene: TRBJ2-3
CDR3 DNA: TGTGCCAGCAGTAGCTCAGGGGCAGATACGCAGTATTTT
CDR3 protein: CASSSSGADTQYF

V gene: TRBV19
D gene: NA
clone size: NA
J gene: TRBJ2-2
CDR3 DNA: TGTGCCAGTAGGGCGGGTTCGAACACCGGGGAGCTGTTTTTT
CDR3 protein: CASRAGSNTGELFF

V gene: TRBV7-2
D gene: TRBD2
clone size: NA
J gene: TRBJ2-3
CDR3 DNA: TGTGCCAGCAGTCGGACTAGCGGGGGAGTCACAGATACGCAGTATTTT
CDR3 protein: CASSRTSGGVTDTQYF

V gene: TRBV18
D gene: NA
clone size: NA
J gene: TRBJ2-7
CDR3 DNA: TGTGCCAGCTCACCCCCCACCCTCGGGGAGCAGTACTTC
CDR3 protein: CASSPPTLGEQYF

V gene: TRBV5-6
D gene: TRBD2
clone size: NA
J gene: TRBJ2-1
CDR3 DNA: TGTGCCAGCAGCTTGGCGTGGGGAGCGGGAGGACTCTACAATGAGCAGTTCTTC
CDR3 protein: CASSLAWGAGGLYNEQFF

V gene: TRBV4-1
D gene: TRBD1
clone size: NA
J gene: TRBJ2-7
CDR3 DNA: TGCGCCAGCAGCCAAGTGGGGACAGGAGTTTACGAGCAGTACTTC
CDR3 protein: CASSQVGTGVYEQYF

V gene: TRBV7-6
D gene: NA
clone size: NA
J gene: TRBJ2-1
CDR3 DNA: TGTGCCAGCAGCCAACGTCTGTTCTTAAGGGATAGCGTCGATGAGCAGTTCTTC
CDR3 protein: CASSQRLFLRDSVDEQFF

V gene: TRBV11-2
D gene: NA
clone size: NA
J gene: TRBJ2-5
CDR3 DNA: TGTGCCAGCAGCCCCGTGGTGGGGGGCCAAGAGACCCAGTACTTC
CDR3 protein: CASSPVVGGQETQYF

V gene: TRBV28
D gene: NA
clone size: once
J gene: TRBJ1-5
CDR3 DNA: TGTGCCAGCAGTTACCCCGGCCATTCCGGGTATTATAGCAATCAGCCCCAGCATTTT
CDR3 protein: CASSYPGHSGYYSNQPQHF

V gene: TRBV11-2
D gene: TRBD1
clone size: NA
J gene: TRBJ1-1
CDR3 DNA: TGTGCCAGCAGGTACGACAGGGAGGAAACTGAAGCTTTCTTT
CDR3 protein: CASRYDREETEAFF